The clone carrying this TCR beta chain was found a few times. This entry comes from a study of PD-L1 blockade in urothelial cancer. This CDR3 comprises 15 residues. Trimming cost V 3 bases and J 2 bases, with 14 bases left between them. CDR1 and CDR2 (germline): SGHVS, FNYEAQ. The repertoire was sequenced with immunoSEQ multiplex PCR; TCRdb's copy has only in-frame clones and lacks some. The sample shows about 42,000 clones, more than 75% of them seen only once. The origin of this receptor is a man between 65 and 85 years old with urothelial cancer. The chain employs TRBV7-6 and TRBJ2-7; D might be TRBD1 (6 bases). Sequenced material: PBMCs, taken around atezolizumab (anti-PD-L1) treatment. The CDR3 DNA reads as TGTGCCAGCAGCTTGGGGGCCTTCAATACCTACGAGCAGTACTTC. Protein sequence: CASSLGAFNTYEQYF. Full variable domain (missing parts from reference TRBV7-6 and TRBJ2-7): GAGVSQSPRYKVTKRGQDVALRCDPISGHVSLYWYRQALGQGPEFLTYFNYEAQQDKSGLPNDRFSAERPEGSISTLTIQRTEQRDSAMYRCASSLGAFNTYEQYFGPGTRLTVT.